These 27 T cell receptor beta chains were sequenced from one sample in a study of blood T cell repertoires in COVID-19. The table came from immunoSEQ multiplex PCR; TCRdb's copy has only in-frame clones and leaves some out. The table shows 200,000 to 250,000 clones, with 85% to 90% occurring only once. The material sequenced was peripheral blood. All receptors derive from a woman in her 70s with active or convalescent COVID-19.

The genes are TRBV18 and TRBJ1-1; 10 bases are a match to TRBD1. The J segment lost 1 base and the V segment lost 3 bases, leaving 5 bases of the junction unmatched. From germline, CDR1 is KGHSH and CDR2 LQKENI. This CDR3 has 16 residues. CDR3: CASSPQGTGANTEAFF. The CDR3 DNA is TGTGCCAGCTCACCTCAAGGGACAGGGGCGAACACTGAAGCTTTCTTT. Using reference TRBV18 and TRBJ1-1 for the parts outside the CDR3, the full variable domain is NAGVMQNPRHLVRRRGQEARLRCSPMKGHSHVYWYRQLPEEGLKFMVYLQKENIIDESGMPKERFSAEFPKEGPSILRIQQVVRGDSAAYFCASSPQGTGANTEAFFGQGTRLTVV.

About this clone itself: In the same sample, other DNA sequences code for this CDR3. The chain has TRBV6-2 or TRBV6-3 and TRBJ1-5; D is unclear. The ends were cut back, 0 bases at V and 2 bases at J, with 5 bases in the middle. CDR1 is MNHEY, CDR2 SVGEGT, per germline. CDR3 length: 14 amino acids. CDR3 residues: CASSYSGGNQPQHF. The CDR3 nucleotides are TGTGCCAGCAGTTACTCGGGAGGCAATCAGCCCCAGCATTTT.

The chain's CDR3 is CASSFQTGIATEAFF. The CDR3 DNA reads TGTGCCAGCAGTTTCCAGACAGGGATTGCCACTGAAGCTTTCTTT. The chain carries TRBV27 and TRBJ1-1, with 7 bases aligning to TRBD1. The length of the CDR3 is 15 residues. Trimming cost V 3 bases and J 4 bases; bases outside gene matches: 8. Germline V gives CDR1 MNHEY, CDR2 SMNVEV (reference sequence).

The J gene is TRBJ2-3, the V gene TRBV7-3; D might be TRBD2 (6 bases). CDR3 size: 14 residues. The V end was cut by 1 base, the J end by 4 bases, with 9 bases between. The germline V gene has CDR1 SGHTA and CDR2 FQGTGA. Written as DNA, the CDR3 is TGTGCCAGCAGCTTAAACGGAGGGGCAGATACGCAGTATTTT. This gives the protein CASSLNGGADTQYF.

The chain has TRBV19 and TRBJ1-5; 7 nucleotides match TRBD1. The CDR3 extends over 13 amino acids. Germline V CDR1 and CDR2: LNHDA, SQIVND (reference sequence). The CDR3 protein is CAGGGLSGQPQHF. The CDR3 DNA is TGTGCAGGGGGCGGCCTGTCAGGTCAGCCCCAGCATTTT.

This chain uses TRBV5-6 with TRBJ2-1, with 7 bases lining up with TRBD1. This CDR3 has 13 amino acids. The V and J ends lost 5 bases and 3 bases, in that order; junction bases with no gene match: 2. The V gene's germline CDR1 is SGHDT and CDR2 YYEEEE. The CDR3 DNA reads as TGTGCCAGCAGACGGGACAGCTACAATGAGCAGTTCTTC. This translates into CASRRDSYNEQFF.

The chain has TRBV4-3 and TRBJ2-7; a weak D match, TRBD1 (5 bases). Germline V gives CDR1 LGHNA, CDR2 YSLEER. The CDR3 length is 14 residues. Trimming removed 6 bases from V and 3 bases from J, with 15 bases in between. CDR3 nucleotide sequence: TGCGCCAGCAGTCGACAGATAGGGCTCTACGAGCAGTACTTC. Translation: CASSRQIGLYEQYF.

The chain carries TRBV4-3 and TRBJ1-2, with D perhaps matching TRBD1 (5 bases). V dropped 0 bases and J dropped 8 bases, with 13 bases sitting between them. CDR1 is LGHNA, CDR2 YSLEER, per germline. The CDR3 contains 14 residues. CDR3 DNA: TGCGCCAGCAGCCAAGATAGGATTCAGGGAGGCTACACCTTC. It translates to CASSQDRIQGGYTF.

The V call is TRBV6-5, the J call TRBJ2-7, with D possibly being TRBD2 (5 bases). Trimming cost V 6 bases and J 1 base, with 10 bases left between them. CDR1 and CDR2 from the germline V gene are MNHEY and SVGAGI. The CDR3 loop spans 13 amino acids. The CDR3 DNA is TGTGCCAGCAGGGAGGACTTTTCCTACGAGCAGTACTTC. Its protein product is CASREDFSYEQYF.

This clone was picked up one time. The rearrangement joins TRBV4-3 to TRBJ1-1; D is ambiguous. The CDR3 loop spans 15 amino acids. Germline lookup yields CDR1 LGHNA and CDR2 YSLEER. V was cut by 1 base and J by 3 bases, with 12 bases left in between. CDR3 loop: CASSQGLRVYTEAFF. The CDR3 region has the DNA TGCGCCAGCAGCCAAGGACTTCGGGTATACACTGAAGCTTTCTTT.

The genes are TRBV7-2 and TRBJ2-7; maybe TRBD2 (5 bases). With 4 bases removed from V and 6 bases from J, the gap between germline ends came to 13 bases. CDR1 SGHTA and CDR2 FQGNSA come from the germline V gene. The CDR3 contains 13 residues. CDR3 coding DNA: TGTGCCAGCAGCTCCGGACTGTCCGCCGAGCAGTACTTC. Protein: CASSSGLSAEQYF.

As for this clone: This specimen includes other DNA sequences encoding the same CDR3. The chain uses TRBV19 and TRBJ2-5, with a weak D call TRBD1 (5 bases). Germline V gene data show CDR1 as LNHDA and CDR2 as SQIVND (reference sequence). The CDR3 sequence is 12 residues long. V lost 4 bases and J 2 bases, leaving 5 bases between the germline ends. The CDR3 sequence is CASSRQQETQYF. In nucleotides, the CDR3 is TGTGCCAGTAGTAGACAGCAAGAGACCCAGTACTTC.

About this clone itself: Additional DNA sequences in this sample encode the identical CDR3. The V call is TRBV10-3, the J call TRBJ1-1; 7 bases match TRBD1. The CDR3 runs 15 residues. The V and J ends lost 3 bases and 1 base, in that order; junction bases with no gene match: 5. Germline V gene lookup returns CDR1 ENHRY and CDR2 SYGVKD. CDR3 sequence (DNA): TGTGCCATCAGTGAAGGAGGGACAGCGAACACTGAAGCTTTCTTT. This translates into CAISEGGTANTEAFF.

The chain combines TRBV24-1 with TRBJ1-2; TRBD1 is a possible D gene (5 bases). Deletions cut 5 bases from V and 5 bases from J, with 29 bases between. From germline, CDR1 is KGHDR and CDR2 SFDVKD. The CDR3 runs 19 residues. The CDR3 bases are TGTGCCACCAGTGGCTTCGACAACCTCGGGCAGGGTAATTTATATGGCTACACCTTC. Translating gives CATSGFDNLGQGNLYGYTF.

This clone turned up a few times. Other DNA sequences in this specimen translate into the identical CDR3. V usage is TRBV4-3 and J usage is TRBJ2-3, with D unclear. The CDR3 length is 13 residues. V gave up 0 bases and J gave up 6 bases, with 7 bases separating them. The germline CDR1 and CDR2 sequences are LGHNA and YSLEER. In DNA, the CDR3 is TGCGCCAGCAGCCAAGAGAGATGGGATACGCAGTATTTT. Protein: CASSQERWDTQYF.

The chain couples TRBV6-6 to TRBJ2-6; D is perhaps TRBD1 (5 bases). The V gene lost 0 bases and the J gene lost 2 bases, with 8 bases spanning the gap. Germline loops: CDR1 MNHNY, CDR2 SVGAGI (reference sequence). This CDR3 contains 16 residues. The CDR3, as DNA: TGTGCCAGCAGTTACTCAGGCAGGGCTGGGGCCAACGTCCTGACTTTC. Amino acid sequence: CASSYSGRAGANVLTF.

This chain connects TRBV4-2 to TRBJ2-3; D gene ambiguous. The CDR3 extends over 14 amino acids. The germline V gene encodes CDR1 LGHNA and CDR2 YNFKEQ. Trimming cost V 1 base and J 2 bases, with 7 bases left between them. DNA for the CDR3: TGTGCCAGCAGCCAAGCTTTAATCACAGATACGCAGTATTTT. Its translation is CASSQALITDTQYF.

V is TRBV5-1 and J is TRBJ2-7; no clear D. Per the germline V gene, CDR1 is SGHRS and CDR2 is YFSETQ. V gave up 0 bases and J gave up 2 bases, with 12 bases separating them. This CDR3 is built from 15 residues. As DNA, the CDR3 is TGCGCCAGCAGCTTGGACAACCTGTACACCTACGAGCAGTACTTC. This codes for CASSLDNLYTYEQYF.

The chain couples TRBV5-4 to TRBJ1-6; D is possibly TRBD1 (5 bases). V shed 0 bases and J shed 10 bases, with 11 bases lying between them. CDR1 is SGHNT and CDR2 is YYREEE in the germline V gene (reference sequence). The CDR3 consists of 14 residues. CDR3 bases: TGTGCCAGCAGCTTGGCTTCGGGGGACTCACCCCTCCACTTT. Encoded protein: CASSLASGDSPLHF.

In DNA, the CDR3 is TGTGCCAGTAGTTGGGGACAGACCTCTGGAAACACCATATATTTT. Translated: CASSWGQTSGNTIYF. This chain links TRBV19 with TRBJ1-3, with 7 bases aligning to TRBD1. J was trimmed by 0 bases and V by 5 bases; bases with no gene match: 4. The CDR3 consists of 15 residues. The germline gives CDR1 LNHDA, CDR2 SQIVND (reference sequence).

The J gene is TRBJ1-2, the V gene TRBV11-2; 8 nucleotides line up with TRBD1. V trimming: 5 bases; J trimming: 2 bases; junction bases outside the gene matches: 10. The CDR3 runs 16 residues. Per germline, CDR1 SGHAT and CDR2 FQNNGV. The CDR3 loop reads CASSPVRGPRNYGYTF. The DNA of the CDR3 is TGTGCCAGCAGCCCGGTCAGGGGGCCCCGAAACTATGGCTACACCTTC.

The rearrangement links TRBV12-1 to TRBJ2-1; the table's D call TRBD2 went unverified against the DNA. TRBV12-1 is reported as a pseudogene. The CDR3 extends over 18 amino acids. The CDR3 nucleotides are TGTGCCAGCAGCTTTGAGGGGACTAGCGGATCAGCTCCCAATGAGCAGTTCTTC. Amino acid sequence: CASSFEGTSGSAPNEQFF.

V gene TRBV7-2 combines with J gene TRBJ2-5, with 9 bases fitting TRBD1. J was trimmed by 5 bases and V by 2 bases; bases with no gene match: 6. CDR1 and CDR2 from the germline V gene are SGHTA and FQGNSA. The CDR3 extends over 15 amino acids. This CDR3 is CASSLWGTGKETQYF. The CDR3 nucleotides are TGTGCCAGCAGCTTATGGGGGACAGGGAAGGAGACCCAGTACTTC.

The chain employs TRBV7-2 and TRBJ1-6, with 8 bases identical to TRBD1. Germline values: CDR1 SGHTA, CDR2 FQGNSA. V gave up 4 bases and J gave up 7 bases; unmatched junction bases: 3. The CDR3 consists of 14 residues. This CDR3 reads CASSSGQGNSPLHF. DNA for the CDR3: TGTGCCAGCAGCTCCGGACAGGGAAATTCACCCCTCCACTTT.

This chain uses TRBV15 with TRBJ1-1; D unresolved. The V and J ends lost 6 bases and 0 bases respectively, with 14 bases between them. Germline-derived CDR1 and CDR2 are LNHNV and YYDKDF (reference sequence). This CDR3 has 15 residues. CDR3 sequence: CATRINYLMNTEAFF. CDR3 DNA sequence: TGTGCCACCAGAATAAACTACCTAATGAACACTGAAGCTTTCTTT.

CDR3 protein: CASSFIQGVFGGYTF. The CDR3 DNA reads TGTGCCAGCAGCTTTATTCAAGGAGTCTTCGGCGGCTACACCTTC. This chain joins TRBV7-2 and TRBJ1-2, with unresolved D. The germline V gene has CDR1 SGHTA and CDR2 FQGNSA. Trimming removed 3 bases from V and 8 bases from J, with 19 bases in between. The CDR3 covers 15 residues.

The chain employs TRBV6-5 and TRBJ2-7; possibly TRBD2 for D (5 bases). The CDR3 loop spans 13 amino acids. The V gene's germline CDR1 is MNHEY and CDR2 SVGAGI. The V gene lost 6 bases and the J gene lost 4 bases, with 13 bases spanning the gap. The CDR3 region is CASSDPRGYEQYF. For the CDR3, the DNA is TGTGCCAGCAGCGACCCAAGAGGGTACGAGCAGTACTTC.